This entry is about one T cell receptor beta chain. Its antigen remains unidentified. Deletions cut 2 bases from V and 1 base from J, with 12 bases between. This CDR3 is 14 amino acids long. The germline V gene encodes CDR1 GTSNPN and CDR2 SVGIG (reference sequence). The sample belongs to a study of T cell clonotyping in hematopoietic cell transplantation. Study outcomes and limitations: Pathologically expanded recipient clonotypes increased progressively from day 30 to day 180 as diversity fell.

Generated by immunoSEQ multiplex PCR, the TCRdb table keeps only in-frame clones and is missing some. Among more than 9,000 clones, about half were seen once, and the ten largest hold 10% to 15%. The TCR comes from a female patient aged 50-60 years who had an allogeneic stem cell transplant from an unrelated donor, so the T cells may come from the graft donor. Some clones in this sample may be carry-over from other donors' samples. This chain uses TRBV30 with TRBJ2-7, with D perhaps given as TRBD1 or TRBD2 (6 bases each). Sequenced material: peripheral blood mononuclear cells, taken 100 days after allogeneic stem cell transplant. The CDR3 is CAWSYGGASYEQYF. The CDR3 bases are TGTGCCTGGAGTTACGGGGGCGCTTCCTACGAGCAGTACTTC.